This passage covers 28 T cell receptor beta chains from one sample sequenced in a study of technical replicates of blood from several donors. Assay: immunoSEQ multiplex PCR; the TCRdb copy retains only in-frame clones and omits some. The sample includes 65,000 to 95,000 clones, roughly 85% seen only once; the top ten take roughly 4.9%. The sequencing sample was made of PBMCs. The receptors originated from a human donor in good health. Some clones in this sample may be carry-over from other donors' samples.

The V call is TRBV6-5, the J call TRBJ2-7, with TRBD2 matching over 7 bases. V shed 5 bases, J shed 5 bases, and the junction held 12 bases outside the gene matches. CDR1 and CDR2 from the germline V gene are MNHEY and SVGAGI. The CDR3 totals 15 residues. The CDR3 here is CASSSREPGGNEQYF. CDR3 DNA: TGTGCCAGCAGTAGCCGGGAGCCGGGAGGAAACGAGCAGTACTTC.

In its sample, this clone was seen once. The chain couples TRBV2 to TRBJ2-7, with D maybe TRBD1 (5 bases). The CDR3 extends over 11 amino acids. V lost 6 bases, J lost 4 bases, and 7 bases lay in between. Germline lookup yields CDR1 SNHLY and CDR2 FYNNEI. CDR3 region: CASRAGYEQYF. CDR3 nucleotides: TGTGCCAGCAGGGCAGGGTACGAGCAGTACTTC.

V usage is TRBV6-1 and J usage is TRBJ1-2; D possibly corresponds to TRBD1 (5 bases). CDR1 and CDR2 from the germline V gene are MNHNS and SASEGT. V was cut by 0 bases and J by 3 bases, with 14 bases left in between. The length of the CDR3 is 16 residues. CDR3 nucleotide sequence: TGTGCCAGCAGTGAAGCGTACGTTGGCAGGGACTATGGCTACACCTTC. Protein: CASSEAYVGRDYGYTF.

The genes are TRBV25-1 and TRBJ1-2, with 7 bases aligning to TRBD1. The CDR3 is 17 residues long. Germline CDR1 is MGHDK and CDR2 is SYGVNS. The junction had 11 bases not matched to a gene; V was cut back by 1 base and J by 3 bases. CDR3 amino acids: CASSESTRRGGDYGYTF. CDR3 DNA sequence: TGTGCCAGCAGTGAATCCACGAGGCGAGGGGGCGACTATGGCTACACCTTC.

Remarks on this clone: This sample includes further DNA sequences coding for the same CDR3. V and J are TRBV4-3 and TRBJ1-5; the D is unclear. This CDR3 is 13 amino acids long. The V end lost 0 bases, the J end lost 6 bases, and 6 bases lay between the germline ends. Germline V lookup: CDR1 LGHNA, CDR2 YSLEER. CDR3 in amino acids: CASSQESGQPQHF. The DNA for the CDR3 is TGCGCCAGCAGCCAAGAAAGCGGTCAGCCCCAGCATTTT.

V usage is TRBV29-1 and J usage is TRBJ2-1, with TRBD2 identical over 7 bases. Trimming took 7 bases from V and 7 from J; bases not matched to a gene: 13. The CDR3 has 14 residues. Germline-derived CDR1 and CDR2 are SQVTM and ANQGSEA. The CDR3 spells CSDRLAGTWNEQFF. The CDR3 nucleotides are TGCAGCGACCGATTAGCGGGCACTTGGAATGAGCAGTTCTTC.

On this clone itself: A read error may account for a junction end that differs from germline. This rearrangement joins TRBV7-2 to TRBJ2-1; TRBD2 matches at 11 bases. From germline, CDR1 is SGHTA and CDR2 FQGNSA. The CDR3 length is 15 residues. CDR3 protein: CASSLAGGRNNEQFF. CDR3 DNA sequence: TGTGCCAGCAGTTTAGCGGGGGGGCGAAACAATGAGCAGTTCTTC.

The chain recombines TRBV5-1 with TRBJ2-5; a weak D match, TRBD2 (6 bases). Trimming took off 3 bases at V and 5 bases at J, with 14 bases between the two ends. CDR3 length: 14 residues. Germline V gene data show CDR1 as SGHRS and CDR2 as YFSETQ. CDR3 in amino acids: CASSSRAGTETQYF. The CDR3 region has the DNA TGCGCCAGCAGCTCAAGGGCGGGAACGGAGACCCAGTACTTC.

The chain joins TRBV6-6 to TRBJ2-3; D unclear. The germline CDR1 and CDR2 sequences are MNHNY and SVGAGI (reference sequence). The V gene lost 8 bases and the J gene lost 0 bases, with 12 bases spanning the gap. The CDR3 has 14 amino acids. The CDR3 loop is CASFLGGSTDTQYF. Here the CDR3 DNA reads TGTGCCAGCTTCCTTGGCGGTAGCACAGATACGCAGTATTTT.

The rearrangement links TRBV19 to TRBJ1-3; D gene ambiguous. Germline CDR1 LNHDA, CDR2 SQIVND (reference sequence). Trimming stripped 3 bases from V and 0 bases from J, with 9 bases between. The CDR3 sequence is 15 residues long. CDR3 loop: CASSIEGSSGNTIYF. In DNA, the CDR3 is TGTGCCAGTAGTATCGAGGGCTCCTCTGGAAACACCATATATTTT. The full variable domain, rest sourced from reference TRBV19 and TRBJ1-3, is DGGITQSPKYLFRKEGQNVTLSCEQNLNHDAMYWYRQDPGQGLRLIYYSQIVNDFQKGDIAEGYSVSREKKESFPLTVTSAQKNPTAFYLCASSIEGSSGNTIYFGEGSWLTVV.

The chain carries TRBV4-1 and TRBJ1-2, with TRBD1 identical over 8 bases. The CDR3 covers 13 residues. From germline, CDR1 is MGHRA and CDR2 YSYEKL. The V gene end was trimmed by 3 bases and the J gene end by 8 bases; junction bases not matched to a gene: 5. The CDR3 DNA sequence: TGCGCCAGCAGCCAGGGAGACAGGGGAGGCTACACCTTC. Translation: CASSQGDRGGYTF.

The rearrangement joins TRBV4-3 to TRBJ2-1, with a weak D call TRBD1 (5 bases). V gave up 6 bases and J gave up 9 bases, with 9 bases separating them. The CDR3 length is 11 residues. The germline gives CDR1 LGHNA, CDR2 YSLEER. In DNA, the CDR3 is TGCGCCAGCAGTCTAGGGGTTGAGCAGTTCTTC. This gives the protein CASSLGVEQFF.

With respect to this clone: A junction boundary mismatches the germline segment, possibly from a read error. The chain has TRBV7-9 and TRBJ2-1, with 7 bases aligning to TRBD2. Germline CDR1 is SEHNR and CDR2 is FQNEAQ (reference sequence). The CDR3 is 11 amino acids. The CDR3 nucleotides read TGTGCCAGCAGCAACGGACTAGTTTTGCTCTTC. Translation gives CASSNGLVLLF. Filled out from reference TRBV7-9 and TRBJ2-1, the complete variable domain reads DTGVSQNPRHKITKRGQNVTFRCDPISEHNRLYWYRQTLGQGPEFLTYFQNEAQLEKSRLLSDRFSAERPKGSFSTLEIQRTEQGDSAMYLCASSNGLVLLFGPGTRLTVL.

The CDR3 nucleotides read TGTGCCAGCAGCCAGCGGACAGGGGGGAATTCACCCCTCCACTTT. This translates into CASSQRTGGNSPLHF. The chain joins TRBV7-3 to TRBJ1-6; 10 nucleotides match TRBD1. This CDR3 has 15 residues. With V trimmed by 5 bases and J by 7 bases, 5 bases remained unmatched. Per the germline V gene, CDR1 is SGHTA and CDR2 is FQGTGA.

This rearrangement joins TRBV5-1 to TRBJ2-3; the match to TRBD1 covers 9 bases. CDR1 and CDR2 from the germline V gene are SGHRS and YFSETQ. V gave up 3 bases and J gave up 4 bases; unmatched junction bases: 6. This CDR3 has 15 amino acids. CDR3 protein: CASSSGDRAPDTQYF. In nucleotides, the CDR3 is TGCGCCAGCAGCTCCGGGGACAGGGCCCCAGATACGCAGTATTTT.

The chain uses TRBV7-3 and TRBJ2-1, with D possibly matching TRBD1 (6 bases). Trimming cost V 5 bases and J 8 bases, with 13 bases left between them. Germline assignment: CDR1 SGHTA and CDR2 FQGTGA. The CDR3 runs to 13 residues. CDR3 coding DNA: TGTGCCAGCAGCCTCCGTGGGGGCGATGAGCAGTTCTTC. Protein product: CASSLRGGDEQFF. Variable domain in full (rest from reference TRBV7-3 and TRBJ2-1): GAGVSQTPSNKVTEKGKYVELRCDPISGHTALYWYRQSLGQGPEFLIYFQGTGAADDSGLPNDRFFAVRPEGSVSTLKIQRTERGDSAVYLCASSLRGGDEQFFGPGTRLTVL.

This chain uses TRBV30 with TRBJ2-1; D perhaps matches TRBD2 (5 bases). This CDR3 comprises 13 residues. V lost 2 bases, J lost 8 bases, and 13 bases lay in between. Germline V gene sequence: CDR1 GTSNPN, CDR2 SVGIG (reference sequence). CDR3: CAWSLTSTHEQFF. In nucleotides, the CDR3 is TGTGCCTGGAGTTTAACTAGTACTCATGAGCAGTTCTTC.

A few counts support this clone. The J gene is TRBJ2-5, the V gene TRBV7-6, with 7 bases aligning to TRBD2. After removal of 2 bases from V and 2 bases from J, the junction contained 11 bases not matched to a gene. Germline CDR1 SGHVS, CDR2 FNYEAQ. CDR3 size: 17 residues. The CDR3 DNA reads TGTGCCAGCAGCTTACGAGGGCTAGCGGCCCCTCAAGAGACCCAGTACTTC. This codes for CASSLRGLAAPQETQYF.

The chain uses TRBV5-8 and TRBJ1-4, with D perhaps TRBD1 (5 bases). There are 16 residues in the CDR3. CDR1 and CDR2 from the germline V gene are SGHTS and YDEGEE. V was cut by 5 bases and J by 0 bases, with 14 bases left in between. This CDR3 is CASRSGTLATNEKLFF. CDR3 coding DNA: TGTGCCAGCAGAAGCGGGACCCTCGCAACTAATGAAAAACTGTTTTTT.

The genes are TRBV30 and TRBJ1-2; the D is unclear. The V gene lost 4 bases and the J gene lost 8 bases, with 17 bases spanning the gap. Germline lookup yields CDR1 GTSNPN and CDR2 SVGIG (reference sequence). The CDR3 runs 13 residues. Here the CDR3 DNA reads TGTGCCTGGAACATACGGGAGGCGGCCGGCTACACCTTC. This codes for CAWNIREAAGYTF. Combining the CDR3 with reference TRBV30 and TRBJ1-2 gives the whole variable domain SQTIHQWPATLVQPVGSPLSLECTVEGTSNPNLYWYRQAAGRGLQLLFYSVGIGQISSEVPQNLSASRPQDRQFILSSKKLLLSDSGFYLCAWNIREAAGYTFGSGTRLTVV.

The rearrangement uses TRBV4-3 and TRBJ1-1; 8 nucleotides agree with TRBD1. The ends lost 4 bases at V and 1 base at J; junction bases unmatched: 5. CDR1 LGHNA and CDR2 YSLEER come from the germline V gene. This CDR3 is built from 15 residues. CDR3 loop: CASSLYGQGNTEAFF. The CDR3 bases are TGCGCCAGCAGCCTGTACGGACAGGGGAACACTGAAGCTTTCTTT.

The CDR3 reads CASSKGQPSYEQYF. CDR3 bases: TGTGCCAGCAGCAAGGGACAGCCCTCCTACGAGCAGTACTTC. This rearrangement joins TRBV5-6 to TRBJ2-5; 7 positions agree with TRBD1. The J call may be mistaken, given a closer DNA end match to TRBJ2-7. The CDR3 totals 14 residues. The germline V gene encodes CDR1 SGHDT and CDR2 YYEEEE.

The chain combines TRBV6-1 with TRBJ1-4, with a possible D match to TRBD1 (6 bases). Germline-derived CDR1 and CDR2 are MNHNS and SASEGT. The CDR3 has 14 residues. Deletions cut 1 base from V and 4 bases from J, with 7 bases between. CDR3 DNA sequence: TGTGCCAGCAGTGAAGGAGGGGGTAATGAAAAACTGTTTTTT. Amino acids: CASSEGGGNEKLFF.

The rearrangement links TRBV5-6 to TRBJ1-1, with D maybe TRBD1 (6 bases). Germline lookup yields CDR1 SGHDT and CDR2 YYEEEE. Trimming cost V 7 bases and J 5 bases, with 18 bases left between them. CDR3 length equals 14 residues. The CDR3 is CASSWGQVMTEAFF. As DNA, the CDR3 is TGTGCCAGCTCATGGGGACAAGTAATGACTGAAGCTTTCTTT. Combining the CDR3 with reference TRBV5-6 and TRBJ1-1 gives the whole variable domain DAGVTQSPTHLIKTRGQQVTLRCSPKSGHDTVSWYQQALGQGPQFIFQYYEEEERQRGNFPDRFSGHQFPNYSSELNVNALLLGDSALYLCASSWGQVMTEAFFGQGTRLTVV.

The CDR3: CASRIQGANLDQPQHF. CDR3 DNA: TGCGCCAGCAGGATACAGGGGGCTAATTTAGATCAGCCCCAGCATTTT. The chain has TRBV5-1 and TRBJ1-5; 9 nucleotides agree with TRBD1. The CDR3 loop spans 16 amino acids. Germline values: CDR1 SGHRS, CDR2 YFSETQ. J was trimmed by 5 bases and V by 5 bases; bases with no gene match: 11.

CDR3 coding DNA: TGTGCCTACCTGGTGGGGAGGACTGAAGCTTTCTTT. It is translated as CAYLVGRTEAFF. The rearrangement uses TRBV30 and TRBJ1-1; D gene unclear. Germline CDR1 reads GTSNPN; CDR2 reads SVGIG (reference sequence). The CDR3 runs to 12 residues. V was trimmed by 7 bases and J by 5 bases, leaving 14 bases between them. The variable domain in full, with the rest retrieved from reference TRBV30 and TRBJ1-1, is SQTIHQWPATLVQPVGSPLSLECTVEGTSNPNLYWYRQAAGRGLQLLFYSVGIGQISSEVPQNLSASRPQDRQFILSSKKLLLSDSGFYLCAYLVGRTEAFFGQGTRLTVV.

The chain links TRBV4-1 to TRBJ2-6; D is unclear. Trimming took 3 bases from V and 0 from J, leaving 9 bases between them. This CDR3 is 16 amino acids long. Germline V gene data show CDR1 as MGHRA and CDR2 as YSYEKL. This CDR3 reads CASSHGTSSGANVLTF. The CDR3 DNA is TGCGCCAGCAGCCATGGTACGAGCTCTGGGGCCAACGTCCTGACTTTC.

The gene calls are TRBV7-9 and TRBJ2-7; tentatively, D is TRBD2 (6 bases). Trimming removed 2 bases from V and 0 bases from J, with 14 bases in between. The CDR3 is 16 amino acids. Germline CDR1 and CDR2: SEHNR and FQNEAQ (reference sequence). This CDR3 is CASSLLVPGDSYEQYF. CDR3 in DNA: TGTGCCAGCAGCTTACTGGTGCCGGGGGACTCCTACGAGCAGTACTTC.